This T cell receptor beta chain was sequenced for a study of a mutant IDH1 vaccine in newly diagnosed glioma. TCRdb keeps only in-frame clones here, not all; method: immunoSEQ multiplex PCR. The sample consists of about 69,000 clones, around 86% of them appearing once. Germline CDR1 is LNHNV and CDR2 is YYDKDF (reference sequence). The CDR3 runs 15 residues. V was clipped by 3 bases and J by 3 bases, with 12 bases between them. Remarks on this clone: The target antigen is unknown.

The time point denotes: week 35, safety follow-up. Vaccine doses each comprised 300 ug of mutant IDH1 20-mer peptide, with topical imiquimod. Patients in the study were vaccinated eight times, receiving shots in weeks 1, 3, 5, 7, 11, 15, 19 and 23. This specimen was PBMCs, taken from a glioma patient whose treatment included an IDH1 peptide vaccine. This sequence originates from a man aged 25 to 45 with glioma. The chain has TRBV15 and TRBJ2-1; a weak D match, TRBD1 (6 bases). The CDR3 DNA reads TGTGCCACCAGCAGCGATTCGGACAGCTACAATGAGCAGTTCTTC. Translating gives CATSSDSDSYNEQFF.